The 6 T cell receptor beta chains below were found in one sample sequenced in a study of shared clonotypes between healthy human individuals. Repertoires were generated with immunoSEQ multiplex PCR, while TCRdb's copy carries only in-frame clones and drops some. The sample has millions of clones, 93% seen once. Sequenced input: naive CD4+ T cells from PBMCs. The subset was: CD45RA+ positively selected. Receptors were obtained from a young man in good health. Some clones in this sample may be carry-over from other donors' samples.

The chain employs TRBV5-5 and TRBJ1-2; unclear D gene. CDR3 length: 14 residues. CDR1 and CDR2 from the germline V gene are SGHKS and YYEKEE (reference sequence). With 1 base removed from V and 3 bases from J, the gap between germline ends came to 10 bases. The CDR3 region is CASSLLGPDYGYTF. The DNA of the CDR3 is TGTGCCAGCAGCTTGTTGGGCCCGGACTATGGCTACACCTTC.

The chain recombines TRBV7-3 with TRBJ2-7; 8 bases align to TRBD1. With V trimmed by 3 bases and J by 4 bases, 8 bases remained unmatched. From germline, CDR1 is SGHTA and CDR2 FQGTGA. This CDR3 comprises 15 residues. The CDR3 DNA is TGTGCCAGCAGCTTTGGGCAGGGGGCTGGTTACGAGCAGTACTTC. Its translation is CASSFGQGAGYEQYF. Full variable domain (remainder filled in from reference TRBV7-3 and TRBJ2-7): GAGVSQTPSNKVTEKGKYVELRCDPISGHTALYWYRQSLGQGPEFLIYFQGTGAADDSGLPNDRFFAVRPEGSVSTLKIQRTERGDSAVYLCASSFGQGAGYEQYFGPGTRLTVT.

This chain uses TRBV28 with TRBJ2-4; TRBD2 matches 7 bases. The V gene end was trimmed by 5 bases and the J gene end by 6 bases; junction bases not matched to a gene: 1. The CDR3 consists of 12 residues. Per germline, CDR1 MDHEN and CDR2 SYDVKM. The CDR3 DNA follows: TGTGCCAGCAGTGCTAGCGGAAACATTCAGTACTTC. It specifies CASSASGNIQYF.

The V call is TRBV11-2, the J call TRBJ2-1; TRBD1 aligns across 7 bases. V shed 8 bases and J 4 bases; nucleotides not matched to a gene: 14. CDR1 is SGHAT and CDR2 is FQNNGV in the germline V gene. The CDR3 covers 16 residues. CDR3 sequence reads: CASDTPGQPKYNEQFF. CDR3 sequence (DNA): TGTGCCAGCGATACCCCGGGACAGCCGAAATACAATGAGCAGTTCTTC.

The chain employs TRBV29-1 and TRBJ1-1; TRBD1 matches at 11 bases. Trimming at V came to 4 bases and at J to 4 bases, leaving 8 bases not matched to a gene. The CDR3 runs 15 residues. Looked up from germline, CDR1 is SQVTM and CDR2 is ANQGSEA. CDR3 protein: CSVVRTGGSGTEAFF. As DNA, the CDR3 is TGCAGCGTTGTTAGGACAGGGGGCTCGGGCACTGAAGCTTTCTTT.

The CDR3 is CASSRGDTGGETQYF. The DNA of the CDR3 is TGCGCCAGCAGCCGCGGGGACACTGGAGGGGAGACCCAGTACTTC. The chain combines TRBV5-1 with TRBJ2-5; D may match TRBD1 or TRBD2 (6 bases each). The CDR3 loop spans 15 amino acids. Trimming pared 4 bases from V and 5 bases from J, leaving 18 bases between. Germline V gene sequence: CDR1 SGHRS, CDR2 YFSETQ.